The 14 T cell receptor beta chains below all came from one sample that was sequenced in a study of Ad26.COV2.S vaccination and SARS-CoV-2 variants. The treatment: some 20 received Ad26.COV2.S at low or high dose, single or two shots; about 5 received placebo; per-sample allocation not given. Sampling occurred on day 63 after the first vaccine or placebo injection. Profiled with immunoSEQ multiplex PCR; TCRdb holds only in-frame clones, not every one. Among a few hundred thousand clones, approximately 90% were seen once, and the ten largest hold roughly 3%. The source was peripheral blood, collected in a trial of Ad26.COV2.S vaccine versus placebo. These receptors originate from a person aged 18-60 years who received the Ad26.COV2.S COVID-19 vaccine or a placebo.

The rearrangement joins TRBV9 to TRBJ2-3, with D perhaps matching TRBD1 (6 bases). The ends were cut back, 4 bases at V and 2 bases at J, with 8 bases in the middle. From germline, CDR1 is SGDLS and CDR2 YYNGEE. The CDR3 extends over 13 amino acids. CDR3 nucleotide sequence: TGTGCCAGCAGCAGACAGGTCACAGATACGCAGTATTTT. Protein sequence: CASSRQVTDTQYF.

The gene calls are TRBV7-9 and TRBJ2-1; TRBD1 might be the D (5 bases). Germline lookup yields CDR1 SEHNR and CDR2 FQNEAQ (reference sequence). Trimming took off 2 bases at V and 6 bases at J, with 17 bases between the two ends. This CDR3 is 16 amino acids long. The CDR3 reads CASSLLGLRGLNEQFF. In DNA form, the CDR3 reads TGTGCCAGCAGCTTATTGGGGCTGAGAGGTCTCAATGAGCAGTTCTTC.

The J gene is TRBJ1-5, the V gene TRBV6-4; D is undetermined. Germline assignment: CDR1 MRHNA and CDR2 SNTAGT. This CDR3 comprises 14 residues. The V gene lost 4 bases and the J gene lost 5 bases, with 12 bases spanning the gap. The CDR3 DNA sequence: TGTGCCAGCAGTGTACGGGCAGGATATCAGCCCCAGCATTTT. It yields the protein CASSVRAGYQPQHF.

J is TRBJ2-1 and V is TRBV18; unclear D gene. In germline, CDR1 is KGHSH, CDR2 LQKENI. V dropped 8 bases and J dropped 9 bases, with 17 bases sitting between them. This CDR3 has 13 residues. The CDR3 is CASTTTRSGEQFF. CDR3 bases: TGTGCCAGCACCACCACCAGAAGTGGTGAGCAGTTCTTC.

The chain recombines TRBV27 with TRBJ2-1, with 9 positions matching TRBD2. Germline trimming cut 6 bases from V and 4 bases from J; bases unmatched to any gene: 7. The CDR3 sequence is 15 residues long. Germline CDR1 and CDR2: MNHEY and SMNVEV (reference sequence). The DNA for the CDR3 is TGTGCCAGCAGCCTCTCAGCGGGGGGATACAATGAGCAGTTCTTC. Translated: CASSLSAGGYNEQFF.

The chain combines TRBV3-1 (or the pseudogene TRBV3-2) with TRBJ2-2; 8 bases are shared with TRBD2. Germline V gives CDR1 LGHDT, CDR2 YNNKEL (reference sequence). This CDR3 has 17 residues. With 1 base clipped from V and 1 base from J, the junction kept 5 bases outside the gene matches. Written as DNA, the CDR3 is TGTGCCAGCAGCCAAGCAGGACTAGCCAGGAACACCGGGGAGCTGTTTTTT. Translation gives CASSQAGLARNTGELFF.

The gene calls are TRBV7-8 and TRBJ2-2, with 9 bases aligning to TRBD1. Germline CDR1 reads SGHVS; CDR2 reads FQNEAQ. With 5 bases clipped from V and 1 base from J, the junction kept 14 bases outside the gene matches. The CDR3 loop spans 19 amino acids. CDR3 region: CASSQHLSGTGRNTGELFF. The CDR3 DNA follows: TGTGCCAGCAGCCAACACCTTTCCGGGACAGGGCGGAACACCGGGGAGCTGTTTTTT. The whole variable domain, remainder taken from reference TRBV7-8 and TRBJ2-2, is GAGVSQSPRYKVAKRGQDVALRCDPISGHVSLFWYQQALGQGPEFLTYFQNEAQLDKSGLPSDRFFAERPEGSVSTLKIQRTQQEDSAVYLCASSQHLSGTGRNTGELFFGEGSRLTVL.

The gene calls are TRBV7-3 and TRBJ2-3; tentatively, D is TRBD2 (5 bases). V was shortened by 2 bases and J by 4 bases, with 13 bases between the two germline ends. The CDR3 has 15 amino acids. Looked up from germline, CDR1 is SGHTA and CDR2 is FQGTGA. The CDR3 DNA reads TGTGCCAGCAGCTTAGCGGGCCAAAGCCCAGATACGCAGTATTTT. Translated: CASSLAGQSPDTQYF.

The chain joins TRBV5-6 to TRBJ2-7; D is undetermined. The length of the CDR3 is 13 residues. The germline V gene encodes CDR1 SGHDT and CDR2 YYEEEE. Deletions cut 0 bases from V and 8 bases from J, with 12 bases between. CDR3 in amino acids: CASSLDPASQQYF. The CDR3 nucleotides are TGTGCCAGCAGCTTGGATCCGGCGTCTCAGCAGTACTTC.

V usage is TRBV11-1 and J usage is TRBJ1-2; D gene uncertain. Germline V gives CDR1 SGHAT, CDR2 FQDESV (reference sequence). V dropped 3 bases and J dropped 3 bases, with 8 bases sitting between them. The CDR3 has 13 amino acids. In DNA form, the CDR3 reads TGTGCCAGCAGCTTTGGGAATGACTATGGCTACACCTTC. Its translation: CASSFGNDYGYTF.

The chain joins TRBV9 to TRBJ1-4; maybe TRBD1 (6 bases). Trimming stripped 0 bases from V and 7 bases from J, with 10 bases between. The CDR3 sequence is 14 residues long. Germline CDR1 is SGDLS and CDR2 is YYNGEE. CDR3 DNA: TGTGCCAGCAGCGTAGAACAGGGTAGTGAAAAACTGTTTTTT. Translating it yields CASSVEQGSEKLFF. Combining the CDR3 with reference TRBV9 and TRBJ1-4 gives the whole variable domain DSGVTQTPKHLITATGQRVTLRCSPRSGDLSVYWYQQSLDQGLQFLIQYYNGEERAKGNILERFSAQQFPDLHSELNLSSLELGDSALYFCASSVEQGSEKLFFGSGTQLSVL.

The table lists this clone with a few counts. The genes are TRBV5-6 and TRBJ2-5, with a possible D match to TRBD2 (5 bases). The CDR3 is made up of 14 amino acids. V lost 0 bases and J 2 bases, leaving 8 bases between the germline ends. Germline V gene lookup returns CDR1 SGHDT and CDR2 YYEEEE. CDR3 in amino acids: CASSLAGVQETQYF. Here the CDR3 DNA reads TGTGCCAGCAGCTTGGCCGGGGTACAAGAGACCCAGTACTTC.

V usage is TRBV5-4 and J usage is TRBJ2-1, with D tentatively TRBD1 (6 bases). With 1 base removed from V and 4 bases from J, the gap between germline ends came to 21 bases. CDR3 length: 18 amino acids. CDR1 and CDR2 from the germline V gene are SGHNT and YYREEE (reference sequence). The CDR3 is CASSLKQGSITYYNEQFF. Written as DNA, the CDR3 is TGTGCCAGCAGCTTGAAGCAGGGGTCCATTACCTATTACAATGAGCAGTTCTTC.

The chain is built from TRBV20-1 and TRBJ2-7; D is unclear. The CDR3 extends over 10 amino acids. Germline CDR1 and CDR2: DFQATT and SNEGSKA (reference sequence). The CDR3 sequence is CAPAQDSSQV. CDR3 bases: TGCGCCCCTGCGCAGGATAGTAGTCAAGTC.